This T cell receptor beta chain was identified in a study of follicular helper T cells after annual influenza vaccination. Study-level results: Productive TCRB sequences came from only about 9-22% of cells.

Germline V CDR1 and CDR2: MNHNS, SASEGT. V shed 7 bases and J shed 1 base, with 12 bases lying between them. The CDR3 is 14 residues long. Measured with immunoSEQ multiplex PCR; TCRdb has only the in-frame clones, and not every one. The repertoire has more than 7,500 clones, more than 65% of them found once; the top ten carry approximately 3%. Indicated time point: 2014-2015 season, pre-vaccination. Cells are cTfh (non-naive CD4+CXCR5+PD-1+), split by ICOS and CD38 into double-positive or double-negative. A note on this clone: Its antigen is currently unknown.

This clonotype originated in an adult who received the influenza vaccine. The sequencing here drew on CXCR5+ CD38- circulating T follicular helper cells from blood, taken on the day of influenza vaccination. Noted subset: circulating Tfh, non-naive CD4+CXCR5+PD-1+ (ICOS+CD38+ or ICOS-CD38-). The V gene is TRBV6-1, the J gene TRBJ2-3; TRBD1 is a possible D gene (6 bases). The CDR3, as DNA: TGTGCCAGCACCCAAGGGGGAGGCACAGATACGCAGTATTTT. It codes for CASTQGGGTDTQYF.